The clone carrying this T cell receptor beta chain was seen a few times. The data derive from a study of early T cells in non-severe SARS-CoV-2 infection. Individual cDNA molecules each received unique molecular identifiers attached to them. TCRdb recomputed calls from the 5' RACE reads with MiXCR, one row per CDR3 protein. The sample has approximately 69,000 distinct CDR3 sequences, around 10% seen once. The J segment lost 0 bases and the V segment lost 4 bases, leaving 5 bases of the junction unmatched. This CDR3 has 15 residues. Germline V lookup: CDR1 LGHDT, CDR2 YNNKEL (reference sequence). This material consisted of whole blood, taken at baseline. V gene TRBV3-1 combines with J gene TRBJ2-7; 8 nucleotides line up with TRBD2. This clonotype was obtained from an adult who was a healthcare worker with PCR-confirmed SARS-CoV-2 infection or an uninfected control (not recorded which). CDR3: CASSLAGGPSYEQYF. The CDR3 nucleotides read TGTGCCAGCAGCCTCGCGGGGGGACCCTCCTACGAGCAGTACTTC.